The rows below give T cell receptor beta chains drawn from one sample of a study of regulatory T cells in long-lasting Graves disease. TCRdb re-called the multiplex PCR reads with MiXCR, one entry per CDR3 protein. Altogether 400,000 to 650,000 distinct CDR3 sequences are present, roughly a sixth being singletons, with the ten largest covering roughly 25%. This same sample was also part of a study on T cells in Graves' hyperthyroidism and ophthalmopathy.

The sequencing used peripheral blood mononuclear cells (PBMCs), collected at new diagnosis, from a patient treated with antithyroid drugs. The receptors derive from a woman aged 35-60 years with Graves disease. Both conserved end residues are part of each CDR3. D genes are given only for firm matches. Some rows mark clone size as missing; the rest say once, few, many or name a class of expanded clone.

TRBD1,.,TRBV6-1,TRBJ2-1,13,CASRGTVFHEQFF,TGTGCCAGCAGGGGGACAGTTTTCCATGAGCAGTTCTTC
.,many,TRBV11-2,TRBJ1-1,14,CASRPYPGYTEAFF,TGTGCCAGCAGACCTTACCCAGGATACACTGAAGCTTTCTTT
.,many,TRBV30,TRBJ1-2,12,CAWSGANYGYTF,TGTGCCTGGAGTGGAGCTAACTATGGCTACACCTTC
TRBD1,many,TRBV11-2,TRBJ1-4,17,CASSLEGRQGLGEKLFF,TGTGCCAGCAGCTTAGAGGGGAGACAGGGTTTGGGTGAAAAACTGTTTTTT
TRBD1,.,TRBV19,TRBJ2-2,14,CASGGQGYTGELFF,TGTGCCAGTGGCGGACAGGGGTACACCGGGGAGCTGTTTTTT
.,many,TRBV14,TRBJ1-1,12,CASSQDRRVAFF,TGTGCCAGCAGCCAAGATCGACGGGTAGCTTTCTTT
.,many,TRBV9,TRBJ1-1,13,CASSEALQTEAFF,TGTGCCAGCAGCGAAGCTTTACAAACTGAAGCTTTCTTT
TRBD1,many,TRBV5-4,TRBJ1-2,14,CASSSQGATYGYTF,TGTGCCAGCAGCTCACAGGGGGCCACCTATGGCTACACCTTC
.,.,TRBV28,TRBJ1-2,14,CASNTWGESYGYTF,TGTGCCAGCAACACTTGGGGGGAAAGCTATGGCTACACCTTC
.,.,TRBV2,TRBJ1-6,14,CASKTPSYNSPLHF,TGTGCCAGCAAGACACCCTCCTATAATTCACCCCTCCACTTT
TRBD1,many,TRBV5-1,TRBJ1-1,15,CASSLEGQDNTEAFF,TGCGCCAGCAGCTTGGAGGGACAGGATAACACTGAAGCTTTCTTT
TRBD1,many,TRBV18,TRBJ1-6,15,CASSPRDRGYSPLHF,TGTGCCAGCTCACCTCGGGACAGGGGTTATTCACCCCTCCACTTT
.,.,TRBV6-1,TRBJ1-2,15,CASSELNESVYGYTF,TGTGCCAGCAGTGAATTAAATGAATCAGTCTATGGCTACACCTTC
.,.,TRBV3-1,TRBJ1-5,15,CASSQGKGGNQPQHF,TGTGCCAGCAGCCAAGGTAAAGGGGGCAATCAGCCCCAGCATTTT
.,.,TRBV7-2,TRBJ1-4,14,CASSPRQQHEKLFF,TGTGCCAGCAGCCCACGACAGCAGCATGAAAAACTGTTTTTT
.,many,TRBV3-1,TRBJ1-3,14,CASSQLNSGNTIYF,TGTGCCAGCAGCCAATTAAACTCTGGAAACACCATATATTTT
.,many,TRBV10-3,TRBJ1-3,15,CAISTTVSSGNTIYF,TGTGCCATCAGTACCACAGTGAGCTCTGGAAACACCATATATTTT
.,.,TRBV5-1,TRBJ2-2,16,CASSLVAGSNTGELFF,TGCGCCAGCAGCTTGGTGGCGGGGTCGAACACCGGGGAGCTGTTTTTT
.,once,TRBV4-2,TRBJ2-7,15,CASSQEGPGPYEQYF,TGTGCCAGCAGCCAAGAAGGACCCGGTCCCTACGAGCAGTACTTC
.,.,TRBV15,TRBJ1-5,15,CATSSTFSGSQPQHF,TGTGCCACCAGCAGTACATTCAGCGGGAGTCAGCCCCAGCATTTT
.,.,TRBV2,TRBJ2-3,14,CASTVWAGEDTQYF,TGTGCCAGCACCGTGTGGGCCGGAGAAGATACGCAGTATTTT
TRBD1,few,TRBV4-1,TRBJ1-5,14,CASGDRMSNQPQHF,TGCGCCAGCGGGGACAGGATGAGCAATCAGCCCCAGCATTTT
.,.,TRBV7-9,TRBJ1-1,14,CASSLMRGNTEAFF,TGTGCCAGCAGCTTAATGCGGGGGAACACTGAAGCTTTCTTT
.,many,TRBV24-1,TRBJ2-5,13,CATSDVIQETQYF,TGTGCCACCAGTGATGTAATCCAAGAGACCCAGTACTTC
.,.,TRBV25-1,TRBJ2-6,17,CASSDDPGRSGANVLTF,TGTGCCAGCAGTGACGATCCAGGTCGCTCTGGGGCCAACGTCCTGACTTTC
.,few,TRBV7-9,TRBJ2-2,15,CASSPTWTNTGELFF,TGTGCCAGCAGCCCAACGTGGACTAACACCGGGGAGCTGTTTTTT
.,many,TRBV28,TRBJ1-2,17,CASSPTHGKTFYGGYTF,TGTGCCAGCAGTCCGACACATGGGAAGACCTTCTATGGTGGCTACACCTTC
TRBD2,once,TRBV12-3/TRBV12-4,TRBJ2-7,16,CASSGLAGGPSYEQYF,TGTGCCAGCAGCGGACTAGCGGGAGGGCCCTCCTACGAGCAGTACTTC
TRBD1,few,TRBV12-5,TRBJ1-1,14,CASGRTGANTEAFF,TGTGCTAGTGGTCGGACAGGGGCGAACACTGAAGCTTTCTTT
TRBD2,.,TRBV5-1,TRBJ2-5,16,CASSRSGLALGETQYF,TGCGCCAGCAGCAGATCGGGACTAGCTTTGGGAGAGACCCAGTACTTC
TRBD1,many,TRBV6-1,TRBJ2-3,14,CASSGTGVLDTQYF,TGTGCCAGCAGTGGGACAGGGGTTTTAGATACGCAGTATTTT
.,many,TRBV7-9,TRBJ2-5,13,CASSAQGGETQYF,TGTGCCAGCAGCGCACAGGGCGGAGAGACCCAGTACTTC
.,many,TRBV12-3/TRBV12-4,TRBJ2-3,15,CASSPGARSTDTQYF,TGTGCCAGCAGTCCAGGGGCAAGAAGCACAGATACGCAGTATTTT
.,.,TRBV4-1,TRBJ1-2,16,CASSQGGGKGNYGYTF,TGCGCCAGCAGCCAGGGGGGGGGAAAGGGTAACTATGGCTACACCTTC
TRBD2,.,TRBV19,TRBJ2-4,15,CARVREGLAKNIQYF,TGTGCCAGAGTGAGGGAGGGACTAGCCAAAAACATTCAGTACTTC
TRBD1,few,TRBV13,TRBJ2-1,15,CASSPTRGQVDEQFF,TGTGCCAGCAGCCCCACTAGGGGACAGGTGGATGAGCAGTTCTTC
.,many,TRBV27,TRBJ2-3,13,CASSLLNTDTQYF,TGTGCCAGCAGCTTACTGAACACAGATACGCAGTATTTT